This TCR beta chain is drawn from a study of Graves' ophthalmopathy and Graves' hyperthyroidism. V lost 6 bases, J lost 7 bases, and 6 bases stayed unmatched. Germline lookup yields CDR1 SGHTA and CDR2 FQGNSA. CDR3 size: 14 residues. RNA transcripts were the source from which TCR beta CDR3 regions were amplified. HTBI primers served in a first-round RT-PCR, which a second-round multiplex PCR followed. TCRdb re-derived calls from the multiplex PCR reads in MiXCR, one entry per CDR3 protein. The table lists about 1.1 million distinct CDR3 sequences, approximately 35% of them singletons. Each hyperthyroidism patient was newly diagnosed, with under 2 months' duration, and aged 18 to 65. Excluded were patients with other autoimmune diseases, uncontrolled infections, pregnancy or lactation. On this clonotype: Lacking the conserved final phenylalanine or tryptophan, this CDR3 likely reflects a read error.

The sequence derives from an adult man with Graves' hyperthyroidism. The chain employs TRBV7-2 and TRBJ2-2; TRBD1 aligns across 9 bases. Sequenced: peripheral blood or thyroid tissue (not recorded which). The CDR3 is CASRGTGMGGELFS. The CDR3 DNA is TGTGCCAGCAGGGGGACAGGGATGGGCGGGGAGCTGTTTTCT.